The 5 T cell receptor beta chains below come from one sample, sequenced in a study of regulatory T cells in long-lasting Graves disease. The authors built TCR beta libraries using iRepertoire HTBI primers and Arm-PCR of CDR3 regions. TCRdb independently ran MiXCR on the multiplex PCR reads; one entry per CDR3 protein. The table has approximately 210,000 distinct CDR3 sequences, around 19% seen once. Time point denoted: newly diagnosed GD, antithyroid drugs for less than 3 months. Extracted RNA from PBMCs served as the source of the TCR library. Sequenced here: peripheral blood mononuclear cells (PBMCs), sampled at new diagnosis, from a patient treated with antithyroid drugs. Every receptor here comes from a female donor with Graves disease.

At least ten counts were recorded for this clonotype. V and J are TRBV5-1 and TRBJ1-4; tentatively, D is TRBD1 (5 bases). The CDR3 has 16 residues. With 0 bases removed from V and 5 bases from J, the gap between germline ends came to 14 bases. The germline V gene encodes CDR1 SGHRS and CDR2 YFSETQ. The CDR3 coding sequence is TGCGCCAGCAGCTTGGTTGGGGGACGGAGCAATGAAAAACTGTTTTTT. Its protein product is CASSLVGGRSNEKLFF.

In its sample, this clonotype was seen many times. The chain recombines TRBV7-3 with TRBJ1-1; D is undetermined. This CDR3 contains 14 residues. Per the germline V gene, CDR1 is SGHTA and CDR2 is FQGTGA. Trimming shortened V by 3 bases and J by 0 bases, and 8 bases separated the two germline ends. The CDR3 protein is CASSFNNLNTEAFF. CDR3 in DNA: TGTGCCAGCAGCTTTAACAACCTGAACACTGAAGCTTTCTTT. The entire variable domain, with the rest obtained from reference TRBV7-3 and TRBJ1-1, is as follows: GAGVSQTPSNKVTEKGKYVELRCDPISGHTALYWYRQSLGQGPEFLIYFQGTGAADDSGLPNDRFFAVRPEGSVSTLKIQRTERGDSAVYLCASSFNNLNTEAFFGQGTRLTVV.

This clonotype came up a few times. A read error may be the cause here, since a much bigger clone is one base away. V usage is TRBV5-1 and J usage is TRBJ1-2; D remains ambiguous. The CDR3 runs to 14 residues. Germline values: CDR1 SGHRS, CDR2 YFSETQ. CDR3 amino acids: CASSLASQPYGHTF. CDR3 DNA sequence: TGCGCCAGCAGCTTGGCGAGTCAGCCCTATGGCCACACCTTC.

V gene TRBV25-1 combines with J gene TRBJ1-5; unclear D gene. Trimming stripped 0 bases from V and 11 bases from J, with 11 bases between. The CDR3 length is 13 residues. Germline CDR1 MGHDK, CDR2 SYGVNS. CDR3 in DNA: TGTGCCAGCAGTGAATATGGCCCGGAGACCCAGCATTTT. Translated: CASSEYGPETQHF.

This clonotype was seen ten or more times. The rearrangement joins TRBV27 to TRBJ2-1; no firm D call. The germline gives CDR1 MNHEY, CDR2 SMNVEV (reference sequence). Trimming removed 5 bases from V and 6 bases from J, with 17 bases in between. CDR3 length: 15 residues. In nucleotides, the CDR3 is TGTGCCAGCAGTCCAGGCAGTATCCCCCTCAATGAGCAGTTCTTC. It encodes CASSPGSIPLNEQFF.